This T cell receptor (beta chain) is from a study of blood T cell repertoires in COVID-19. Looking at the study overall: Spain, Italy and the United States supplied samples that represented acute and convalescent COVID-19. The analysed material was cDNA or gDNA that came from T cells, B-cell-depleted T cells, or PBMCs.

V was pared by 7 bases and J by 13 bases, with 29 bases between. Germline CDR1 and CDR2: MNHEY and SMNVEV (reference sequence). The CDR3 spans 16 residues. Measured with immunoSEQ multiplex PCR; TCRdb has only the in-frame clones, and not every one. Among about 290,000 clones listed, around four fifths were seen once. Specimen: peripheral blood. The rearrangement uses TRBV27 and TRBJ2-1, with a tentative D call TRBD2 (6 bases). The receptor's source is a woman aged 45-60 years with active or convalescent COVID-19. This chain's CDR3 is CASNSPTYRYGGIQFF. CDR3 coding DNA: TGTGCCAGCAACTCCCCCACTTACAGGTACGGGGGAATACAGTTCTTC.